This T cell receptor beta chain appears in the sequencing data of a study of vaccination and CD4 T cells after COVID-19. The treatment here: roughly 10-day PBMC culture with coronavirus spike peptide pools or control peptides (ViraFEST assay). Scientists ran DNA taken from cultured CD4+ T cells through the Oncomine TCR Beta short-read assay for sequencing. TCRdb independently ran MiXCR on the PCR reads; one entry per CDR3 protein. The top ten clones hold around 7.8% of a sample with 16,000 or so distinct CDR3 sequences, roughly 45% of them seen once. About this clonotype: Its antigen is currently unknown.

This CDR3 is 14 amino acids long. Germline V gives CDR1 ENHRY, CDR2 SYGVKD. V was shortened by 2 bases and J by 1 base, with 7 bases between the two germline ends. This clonotype was sampled from a human donor who had recovered from COVID-19. The J gene is TRBJ2-3, the V gene TRBV10-3; no firm D call. Sequenced here: CD4+ T cells from blood, cultured in vitro, sampled after SARS-CoV-2 vaccination. The CDR3 DNA follows: TGTGCCATCAGTGAGGACGGTGGCACAGATACGCAGTATTTT. Protein: CAISEDGGTDTQYF.